This passage covers 25 T cell receptor beta chains from one sample sequenced in a study of blood T cell repertoires in COVID-19. Data came from immunoSEQ multiplex PCR; TCRdb stores just in-frame clones and leaves some out. Among under 450,000 clones, more than 75% were seen once, and the ten largest hold approximately 3%. The source material was PBMCs or T cells enriched from blood (not recorded which). The source is a woman in her twenties or thirties who had recovered from COVID-19.

The chain employs TRBV2 and TRBJ1-2, with a weak D call TRBD1 (6 bases). The CDR3 spans 14 residues. The ends were cut back, 6 bases at V and 4 bases at J, with 15 bases in the middle. Germline V gene lookup returns CDR1 SNHLY and CDR2 FYNNEI. The DNA of the CDR3 is TGTGCCAGCAGAGGTAGCGGGGGCCCCTATGGCTACACCTTC. It encodes CASRGSGGPYGYTF.

The chain combines TRBV30 with TRBJ2-1, with TRBD1 identical over 7 bases. This CDR3 has 15 amino acids. Germline V lookup: CDR1 GTSNPN, CDR2 SVGIG (reference sequence). Germline trimming cut 3 bases from V and 5 bases from J; bases unmatched to any gene: 10. CDR3 in DNA: TGTGCCTGGAGCCCCATTGGGCAGGGGGACAATGAGCAGTTCTTC. Its translation is CAWSPIGQGDNEQFF.

Written as DNA, the CDR3 is TGTGCCAGCACCTCGCAGGGCACTGAAGCTTTCTTT. Translating it yields CASTSQGTEAFF. The V call is TRBV5-4, the J call TRBJ1-1; possible D gene TRBD1, 5 bases. V lost 6 bases, J lost 4 bases, and 10 bases lay in between. Germline V gene sequence: CDR1 SGHNT, CDR2 YYREEE (reference sequence). The CDR3 runs to 12 residues.

CDR3 amino acids: CASITGYAPLHF. The DNA of the CDR3 is TGTGCCAGCATCACAGGGTATGCACCCCTCCACTTT. The chain has TRBV6-5 and TRBJ1-6, with D possibly matching TRBD1 (6 bases). V lost 7 bases to trimming and J lost 11 bases, with 12 bases between them. Germline CDR1 reads MNHEY; CDR2 reads SVGAGI. There are 12 residues in the CDR3.

This chain uses TRBV27 with TRBJ1-1; D might be TRBD1 (5 bases). CDR3 length: 14 amino acids. Trimming left V 4 bases short and J 1 base short, with 10 bases between. Germline V CDR1 and CDR2: MNHEY, SMNVEV (reference sequence). Written as DNA, the CDR3 is TGTGCCAGCAGTTCCCGGACACGGAACACTGAAGCTTTCTTT. Protein sequence: CASSSRTRNTEAFF.

The chain employs TRBV5-6 and TRBJ1-2; D uncertain. Deletions cut 0 bases from V and 0 bases from J, with 3 bases between. The CDR3 spans 13 residues. Germline CDR1 SGHDT, CDR2 YYEEEE. In DNA form, the CDR3 reads TGTGCCAGCAGCTTGGTCTCTAACTATGGCTACACCTTC. Translated: CASSLVSNYGYTF.

The rearrangement links TRBV2 to TRBJ1-2, with 9 bases identical to TRBD1. The V and J ends lost 4 bases and 4 bases, in that order; junction bases with no gene match: 4. Per germline, CDR1 SNHLY and CDR2 FYNNEI. The CDR3 runs 14 residues. In DNA, the CDR3 is TGTGCCAGCAGTGGGACAGGGGCTTCCTATGGCTACACCTTC. It specifies CASSGTGASYGYTF.

This chain connects TRBV12-3 or TRBV12-4 to TRBJ2-7; D remains unclear. There are 12 residues in the CDR3. V lost 2 bases to trimming and J lost 4 bases, with 6 bases between them. CDR3 protein: CASSLRSYEQYF. For the CDR3, the DNA is TGTGCCAGCAGTTTACGGAGTTACGAGCAGTACTTC.

V usage is TRBV7-2 and J usage is TRBJ2-3, with 15 bases identical to TRBD2. This CDR3 comprises 17 residues. The trim removed 4 bases at V and 2 bases at J, leaving 4 bases unmatched. Germline values: CDR1 SGHTA, CDR2 FQGNSA. The CDR3 region is CASSSGLAGGPTDTQYF. The CDR3 DNA sequence: TGTGCCAGCAGCTCAGGACTAGCGGGGGGGCCCACAGATACGCAGTATTTT.

This clone was recorded only once. The chain has TRBV27 and TRBJ1-6; D not resolved. The ends were cut back, 5 bases at V and 9 bases at J, with 8 bases in the middle. The CDR3 covers 12 residues. Germline assignment: CDR1 MNHEY and CDR2 SMNVEV (reference sequence). Written as DNA, the CDR3 is TGTGCCAGCAGTCAACTCGGTTCACCCCTCCACTTT. Protein: CASSQLGSPLHF.

This chain links TRBV15 with TRBJ2-7; tentatively, D is TRBD2 (6 bases). Germline-derived CDR1 and CDR2 are LNHNV and YYDKDF (reference sequence). CDR3 length equals 15 residues. The germline V and J ends were trimmed by 0 bases and 4 bases, with 13 bases remaining between them. As DNA, the CDR3 is TGTGCCACCAGCAGAGAGGTAACTAGCCCATACGAGCAGTACTTC. Translated, it gives CATSREVTSPYEQYF.

Written as DNA, the CDR3 is TGTGCCAGCAGCAAAGGGACAGCGAACACTGAAGCTTTCTTT. This gives the protein CASSKGTANTEAFF. The chain carries TRBV7-3 and TRBJ1-1, with 7 positions matching TRBD1. The trim removed 5 bases at V and 1 base at J, leaving 4 bases unmatched. This CDR3 has 14 amino acids. Germline V gives CDR1 SGHTA, CDR2 FQGTGA.

The chain combines TRBV7-6 with TRBJ2-1; tentatively, D is TRBD2 (6 bases). Germline V gene lookup returns CDR1 SGHVS and CDR2 FNYEAQ. The CDR3 extends over 13 amino acids. Trimming pared 3 bases from V and 7 bases from J, leaving 10 bases between. CDR3 sequence (DNA): TGTGCCAGCAGCTTGTCGGGACTGAATGAGCAGTTCTTC. This translates into CASSLSGLNEQFF.

This clone was detected only once. V usage is TRBV5-1 and J usage is TRBJ2-4; TRBD1 might be the D (6 bases). The CDR3 is made up of 14 amino acids. Germline V lookup: CDR1 SGHRS, CDR2 YFSETQ. The V end was cut by 0 bases, the J end by 7 bases, with 11 bases between. CDR3 region: CASSLEGGRNIQYF. DNA for the CDR3: TGCGCCAGCAGCTTGGAAGGGGGAAGGAACATTCAGTACTTC.

The chain recombines TRBV29-1 with TRBJ2-6; 9 bases map to TRBD1. The J segment lost 4 bases and the V segment lost 4 bases, leaving 8 bases of the junction unmatched. The CDR3 spans 16 residues. Germline assignment: CDR1 SQVTM and CDR2 ANQGSEA. CDR3 sequence reads: CSVVGTGIAGANVLTF. The CDR3 DNA reads TGCAGCGTTGTAGGGACAGGGATCGCCGGGGCCAACGTCCTGACTTTC.

The chain has TRBV3-1 (or the pseudogene TRBV3-2) and TRBJ2-7; no reliable D call. The CDR3 runs to 13 residues. Trimming stripped 1 base from V and 2 bases from J, with 6 bases between. Germline CDR1 reads LGHDT; CDR2 reads YNNKEL (reference sequence). CDR3 region: CASSQGLPYEQYF. In DNA, the CDR3 is TGTGCCAGCAGCCAAGGGCTGCCCTACGAGCAGTACTTC.

The rearrangement links TRBV2 to TRBJ1-6, with D possibly being TRBD1 (5 bases). CDR3 length: 15 amino acids. V lost 1 base and J 1 base, leaving 5 bases between the germline ends. CDR1 and CDR2 from the germline V gene are SNHLY and FYNNEI. The DNA for the CDR3 is TGTGCCAGCAGTGAAGAGGGGTCCTATAATTCACCCCTCCACTTT. Its translation is CASSEEGSYNSPLHF. The full variable domain, with the rest looked up from reference TRBV2 and TRBJ1-6, is EPEVTQTPSHQVTQMGQEVILRCVPISNHLYFYWYRQILGQKVEFLVSFYNNEISEKSEIFDDQFSVERPDGSNFTLKIRSTKLEDSAMYFCASSEEGSYNSPLHFGNGTRLTVT.

The rearrangement uses TRBV5-6 and TRBJ1-6; 8 nucleotides agree with TRBD1. Trimming took 1 base from V and 9 from J; bases not matched to a gene: 6. CDR1 is SGHDT and CDR2 is YYEEEE in the germline V gene. CDR3 length equals 15 residues. This chain's CDR3 is CASSLPQGAGSPLHF. DNA for the CDR3: TGTGCCAGCAGCTTGCCTCAGGGGGCCGGTTCACCCCTCCACTTT.

V is TRBV5-1 and J is TRBJ2-1, with 11 bases fitting TRBD2. J was trimmed by 6 bases and V by 0 bases; bases with no gene match: 5. Germline V gene lookup returns CDR1 SGHRS and CDR2 YFSETQ. The CDR3 runs to 16 residues. This chain's CDR3 is CASSLGNSGGANEQFF. The DNA for the CDR3 is TGCGCCAGCAGCTTGGGGAATAGCGGGGGGGCCAATGAGCAGTTCTTC.

V is TRBV5-1 and J is TRBJ2-7, with a possible D match to TRBD2 (6 bases). The V gene lost 0 bases and the J gene lost 5 bases, with 12 bases spanning the gap. This CDR3 spans 14 amino acids. Germline V CDR1 and CDR2: SGHRS, YFSETQ. The CDR3 here is CASSLGLVTNEQYF. The DNA of the CDR3 is TGCGCCAGCAGCTTGGGACTAGTTACCAACGAGCAGTACTTC.

In this sample, this clone turned up once. This rearrangement joins TRBV27 to TRBJ2-1; 8 nucleotides line up with TRBD2. The CDR3 has 20 residues. Per germline, CDR1 MNHEY and CDR2 SMNVEV (reference sequence). V lost 5 bases and J lost 0; bases outside the gene matches: 18. The CDR3 is CASSPLAGKQTTASYNEQFF. The CDR3 nucleotides are TGTGCCAGCAGTCCGTTAGCGGGAAAACAAACAACTGCCTCCTACAATGAGCAGTTCTTC.

The chain is built from TRBV5-1 and TRBJ1-3, with D unclear. CDR1 SGHRS and CDR2 YFSETQ come from the germline V gene. V was trimmed by 4 bases and J by 0 bases, leaving 14 bases between them. This CDR3 is built from 16 residues. The CDR3 DNA reads TGCGCCAGCAGCCCGGCCGGACTCGGCTCTGGAAACACCATATATTTT. Translated: CASSPAGLGSGNTIYF.

J is TRBJ1-3 and V is TRBV29-1; D is uncertain. V shed 2 bases and J shed 0 bases, with 5 bases lying between them. The CDR3 has 13 residues. Germline assignment: CDR1 SQVTM and CDR2 ANQGSEA. CDR3 loop: CSVEPSSGNTIYF. The CDR3 nucleotides are TGCAGCGTTGAACCTAGCTCTGGAAACACCATATATTTT.

CDR3 DNA: TGTGCCACCAGCCAGGGGGGAAACACCATATATTTT. It is translated as CATSQGGNTIYF. This chain uses TRBV15 with TRBJ1-3; D is perhaps TRBD1 (6 bases). The germline V gene has CDR1 LNHNV and CDR2 YYDKDF (reference sequence). The V end was cut by 5 bases, the J end by 4 bases, with 6 bases between. CDR3 length: 12 amino acids.

This rearrangement joins TRBV4-1 to TRBJ1-4, with 7 bases identical to TRBD1. The trim removed 0 bases at V and 6 bases at J, leaving 7 bases unmatched. The V gene's germline CDR1 is MGHRA and CDR2 YSYEKL. The CDR3 is 16 amino acids. As DNA, the CDR3 is TGCGCCAGCAGCCAAGATTGGGAAGGGGGCTATGAAAAACTGTTTTTT. Amino acid sequence: CASSQDWEGGYEKLFF.